The clone carrying this TCR beta chain was observed a single time. Antigen: not known. The entirety of the isolated RNA underwent reverse transcription, so expressed TCRB transcripts were sequenced. Average reads for naive, central memory and regulatory T cell samples were several million. Sequencing was performed with immunoSEQ multiplex PCR; in TCRdb, only in-frame clones are kept and a portion is missing. This sample carries approximately 470,000 clones, about 29% of them seen once, and the ten largest clones take more than 0.055%. The CDR3 has 15 residues. The sample originates from a study of beta chain features in type 1 diabetes. Study conclusions and caveats: Type 1 diabetes patients had VDJ junctions that carried fewer insertions and more deletions.

The chain is built from TRBV23-1 and TRBJ2-4; 12 nucleotides agree with TRBD1. TRBV23-1 is an ORF, and what it does is uncertain. The receptor was derived from a man aged 18 to 30 in good health. Material: naive CD4+ T cells from blood. CDR3 bases: TGCGCTTGGGACAGGGGGCTTCTAGCCAAAAACATTCAGTACTTC. This gives the protein CAWDRGLLAKNIQYF.